This T cell receptor (beta chain) comes out of a study of neurological immune-mediated disorders. Each CDR3 protein is one row after TCRdb ran MiXCR on the 5' RACE reads. Of 55,000 to 75,000 distinct CDR3 sequences listed, roughly 13% are singletons. Regarding time point: longitudinal time-point 1 (baseline). This clonotype was seen only a few times. CDR1 and CDR2 (germline): SGHRS, YFSETQ. With 6 bases removed from V and 9 bases from J, the gap between germline ends came to 10 bases. The CDR3 is made up of 11 amino acids. The chain links TRBV5-1 to TRBJ2-1, with D unclear. The sample consisted of PBMCs. This receptor was identified in a female donor with HTLV-1-associated myelopathy (HAM/TSP). The CDR3: CASKGKGEQFF. In nucleotides, the CDR3 is TGCGCCAGCAAAGGGAAAGGTGAGCAGTTCTTC.